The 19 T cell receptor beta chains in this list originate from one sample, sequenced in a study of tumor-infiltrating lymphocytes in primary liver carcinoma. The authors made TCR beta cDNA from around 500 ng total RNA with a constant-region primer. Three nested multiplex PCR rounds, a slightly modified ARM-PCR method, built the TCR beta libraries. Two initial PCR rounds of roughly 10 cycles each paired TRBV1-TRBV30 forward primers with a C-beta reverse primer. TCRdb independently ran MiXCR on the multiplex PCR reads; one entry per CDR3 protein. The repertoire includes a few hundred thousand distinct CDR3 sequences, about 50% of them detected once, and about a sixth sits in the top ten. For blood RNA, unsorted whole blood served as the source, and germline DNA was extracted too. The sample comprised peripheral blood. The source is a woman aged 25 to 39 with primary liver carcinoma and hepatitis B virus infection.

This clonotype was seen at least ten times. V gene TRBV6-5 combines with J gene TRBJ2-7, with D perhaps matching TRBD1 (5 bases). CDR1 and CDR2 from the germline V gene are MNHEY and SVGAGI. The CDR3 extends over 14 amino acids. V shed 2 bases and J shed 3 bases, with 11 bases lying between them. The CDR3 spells CASSYGTQDYEQYF. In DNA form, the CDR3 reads TGTGCCAGCAGTTACGGTACACAGGACTACGAGCAGTACTTC.

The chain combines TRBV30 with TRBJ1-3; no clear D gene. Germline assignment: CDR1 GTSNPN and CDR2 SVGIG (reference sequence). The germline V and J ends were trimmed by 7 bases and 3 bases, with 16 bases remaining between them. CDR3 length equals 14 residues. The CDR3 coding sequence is TGTGCCTCCCACTACCGGAGCCGTGGAAACACCATATATTTT. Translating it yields CASHYRSRGNTIYF.

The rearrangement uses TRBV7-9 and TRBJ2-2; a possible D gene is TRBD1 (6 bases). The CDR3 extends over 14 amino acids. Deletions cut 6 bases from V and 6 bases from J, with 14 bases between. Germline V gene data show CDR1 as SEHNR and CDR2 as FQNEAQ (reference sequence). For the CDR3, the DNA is TGTGCCAGCAGGGGGGCTAGTCTGTCCGGGGAGCTGTTTTTT. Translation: CASRGASLSGELFF.

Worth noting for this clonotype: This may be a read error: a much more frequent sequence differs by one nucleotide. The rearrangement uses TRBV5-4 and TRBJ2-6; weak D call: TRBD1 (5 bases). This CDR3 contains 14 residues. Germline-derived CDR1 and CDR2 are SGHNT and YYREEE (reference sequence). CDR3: CASSFWSGADVLTF. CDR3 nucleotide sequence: TGTGCCAGCAGCTTTTGGTCTGGGGCCGACGTCCTGACTTTC.

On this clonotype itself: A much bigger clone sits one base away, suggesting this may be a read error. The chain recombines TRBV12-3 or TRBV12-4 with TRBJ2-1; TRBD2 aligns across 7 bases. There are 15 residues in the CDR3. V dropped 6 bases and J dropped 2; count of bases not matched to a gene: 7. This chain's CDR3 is CASSRASGTYNEQFF. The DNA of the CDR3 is TGTGCCAGCAGCCGAGCTAGCGGAACCTACAATGAGCAGTTCTTC.

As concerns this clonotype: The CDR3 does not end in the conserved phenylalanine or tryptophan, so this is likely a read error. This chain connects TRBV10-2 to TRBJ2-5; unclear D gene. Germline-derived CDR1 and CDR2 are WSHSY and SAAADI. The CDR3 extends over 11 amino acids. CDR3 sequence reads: CASSGIETQYL. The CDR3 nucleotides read TGTGCCAGCAGTGGGATTGAGACCCAGTACTTA.

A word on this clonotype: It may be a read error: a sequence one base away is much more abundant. In nucleotides, the CDR3 is TGCGCCAGCAGCCAAGACGCGGGGCGTGAGGCCAACGTCCTGACTTTC. It yields the protein CASSQDAGREANVLTF. This sequence joins TRBV4-3 and TRBJ2-6; TRBD2 might be the D (6 bases). The CDR3 is 16 residues long. Per germline, CDR1 LGHNA and CDR2 YSLEER. V shed 0 bases and J shed 6 bases, with 12 bases lying between them.

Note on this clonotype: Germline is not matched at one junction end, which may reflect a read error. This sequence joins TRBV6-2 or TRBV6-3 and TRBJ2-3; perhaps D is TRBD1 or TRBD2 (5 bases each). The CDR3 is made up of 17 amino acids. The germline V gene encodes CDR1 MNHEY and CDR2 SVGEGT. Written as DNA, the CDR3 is TGTGCCAGCAGTTACGGTGAGCGGAGCCTACTGACAGATACGCAGTGTTTT. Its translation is CASSYGERSLLTDTQCF.

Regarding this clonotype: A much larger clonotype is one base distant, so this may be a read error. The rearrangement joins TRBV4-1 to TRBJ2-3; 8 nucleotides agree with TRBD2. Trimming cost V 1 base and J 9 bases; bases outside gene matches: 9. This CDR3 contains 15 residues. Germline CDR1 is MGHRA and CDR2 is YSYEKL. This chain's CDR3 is CASSQARGGSWTQYF. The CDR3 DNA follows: TGCGCCAGCAGCCAAGCTCGGGGGGGGAGTTGGACGCAGTATTTT.

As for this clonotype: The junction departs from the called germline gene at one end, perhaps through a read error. CDR3 region: CASSPVHGSYEQYF. The CDR3, as DNA: TGCGCCAGCAGCCCCGTCCACGGATCCTACGAGCAGTACTTC. The rearrangement joins TRBV11-2 to TRBJ2-7; D gene ambiguous. The germline CDR1 and CDR2 sequences are SGHAT and FQNNGV. This CDR3 has 14 amino acids.

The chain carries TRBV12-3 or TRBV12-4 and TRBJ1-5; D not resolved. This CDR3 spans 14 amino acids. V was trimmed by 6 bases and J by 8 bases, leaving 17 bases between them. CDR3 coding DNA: TGTGCCAGCAGGTCTTGCAGTCCCAGCGAGCCCCAGCATTTT. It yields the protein CASRSCSPSEPQHF.

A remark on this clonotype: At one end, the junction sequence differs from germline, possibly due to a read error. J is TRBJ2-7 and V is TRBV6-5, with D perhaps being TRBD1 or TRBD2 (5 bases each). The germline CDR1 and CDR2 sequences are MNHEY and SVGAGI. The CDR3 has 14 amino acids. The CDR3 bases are TGTGCCATCAGTTACACGCAACGGGACCACGAGCGGTACTTC. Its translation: CAISYTQRDHERYF.

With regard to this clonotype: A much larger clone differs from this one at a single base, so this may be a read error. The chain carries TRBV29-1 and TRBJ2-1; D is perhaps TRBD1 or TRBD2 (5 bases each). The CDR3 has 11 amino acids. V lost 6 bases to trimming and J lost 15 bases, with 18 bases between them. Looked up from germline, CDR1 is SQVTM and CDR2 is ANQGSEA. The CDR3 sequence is CSVLAQGVTFF. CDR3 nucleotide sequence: TGCAGCGTCCTAGCCCAGGGAGTAACGTTCTTC.

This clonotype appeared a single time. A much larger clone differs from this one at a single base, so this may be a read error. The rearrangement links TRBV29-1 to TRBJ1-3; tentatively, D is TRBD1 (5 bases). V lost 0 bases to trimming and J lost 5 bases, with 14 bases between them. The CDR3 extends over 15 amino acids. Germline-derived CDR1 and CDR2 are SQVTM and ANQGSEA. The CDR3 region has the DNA TGCAGCGTTGAAGACCCGACAAGGGGCAGAAACACCATATATTTT. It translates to CSVEDPTRGRNTIYF.

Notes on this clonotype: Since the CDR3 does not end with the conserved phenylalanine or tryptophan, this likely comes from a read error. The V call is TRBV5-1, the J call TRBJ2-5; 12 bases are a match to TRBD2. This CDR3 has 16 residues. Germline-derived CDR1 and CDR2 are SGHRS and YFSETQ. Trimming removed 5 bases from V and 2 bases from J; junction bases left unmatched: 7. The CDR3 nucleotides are TGCGCCAGCAGTCTCCTCGGACTAGCGGGGCAAGAGACCCAGTACATC. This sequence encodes CASSLLGLAGQETQYI.

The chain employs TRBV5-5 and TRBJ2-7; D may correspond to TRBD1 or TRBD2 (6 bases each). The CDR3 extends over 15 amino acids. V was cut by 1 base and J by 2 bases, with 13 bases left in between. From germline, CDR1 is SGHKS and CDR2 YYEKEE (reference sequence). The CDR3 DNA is TGTGCCAGCAGCTTGTACCAGGGGACTCCCTACGAGCAGTACTTC. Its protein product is CASSLYQGTPYEQYF.

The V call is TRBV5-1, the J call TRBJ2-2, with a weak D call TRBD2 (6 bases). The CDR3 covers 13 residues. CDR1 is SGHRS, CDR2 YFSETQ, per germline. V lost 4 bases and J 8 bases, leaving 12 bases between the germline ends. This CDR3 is CASSGDSLGELFF. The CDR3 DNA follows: TGCGCCAGCAGCGGGGACTCACTGGGGGAGCTGTTTTTT.

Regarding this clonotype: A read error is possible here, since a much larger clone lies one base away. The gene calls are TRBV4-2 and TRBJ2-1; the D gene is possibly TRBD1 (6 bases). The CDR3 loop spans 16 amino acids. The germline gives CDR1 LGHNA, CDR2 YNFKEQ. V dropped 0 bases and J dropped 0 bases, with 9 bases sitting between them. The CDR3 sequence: CASSQDRQDSYNEQFF. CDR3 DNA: TGTGCCAGCAGCCAAGATCGACAGGACTCCTACAATGAGCAGTTCTTC.

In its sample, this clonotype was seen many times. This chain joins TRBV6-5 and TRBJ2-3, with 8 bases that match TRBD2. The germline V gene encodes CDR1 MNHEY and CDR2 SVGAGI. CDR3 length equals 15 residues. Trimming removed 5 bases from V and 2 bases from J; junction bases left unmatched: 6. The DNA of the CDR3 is TGTGCCAGCAGTCCAGCTAGCGGGTTCACAGATACGCAGTATTTT. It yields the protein CASSPASGFTDTQYF.